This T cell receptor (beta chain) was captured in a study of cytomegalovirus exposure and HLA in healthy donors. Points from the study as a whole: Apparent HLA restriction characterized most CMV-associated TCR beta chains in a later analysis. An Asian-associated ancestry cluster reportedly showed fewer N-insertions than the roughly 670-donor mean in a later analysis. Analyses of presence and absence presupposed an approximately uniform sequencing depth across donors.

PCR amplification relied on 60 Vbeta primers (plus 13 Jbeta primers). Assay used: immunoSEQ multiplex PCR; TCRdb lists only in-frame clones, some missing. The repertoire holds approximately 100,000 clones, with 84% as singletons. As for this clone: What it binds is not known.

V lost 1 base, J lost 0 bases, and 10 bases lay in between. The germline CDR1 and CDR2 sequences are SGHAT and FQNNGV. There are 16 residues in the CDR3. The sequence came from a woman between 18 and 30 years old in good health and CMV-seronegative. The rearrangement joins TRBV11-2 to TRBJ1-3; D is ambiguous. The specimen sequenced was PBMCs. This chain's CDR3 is CASSLALRSSGNTIYF. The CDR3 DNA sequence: TGTGCCAGCAGCTTAGCTCTCCGGAGCTCTGGAAACACCATATATTTT.